This T cell receptor beta chain was captured by sequencing in a study of blood T cell repertoires in COVID-19. Study overall: Material from acute and convalescent COVID-19 was sourced from the United States, Italy and Spain. PBMCs, B-cell-depleted T cells, or T cells were the source of the cDNA or gDNA that made up the material.

Original handling: Estimation of nucleated cell counts was performed using reference gene primer amplification. Repertoires were generated with immunoSEQ multiplex PCR, while TCRdb's copy carries only in-frame clones and drops some. Clone size and V and J calls were adopted from that table, with D and trimming inferred from the DNA. In the table there are 100,000 to 150,000 clones, around four fifths of which are singletons. This CDR3 is 15 amino acids long. The V gene lost 0 bases and the J gene lost 6 bases, with 14 bases spanning the gap. Germline values: CDR1 SGHDT, CDR2 YYEEEE. Material: peripheral blood. This clonotype was obtained from a man aged 60-69 years with acute or convalescent COVID-19. V is TRBV5-6 and J is TRBJ2-3; a weak D match, TRBD2 (7 bases). In DNA, the CDR3 is TGTGCCAGCAGCTTGGTGGCGGGGGCCATCGATACGCAGTATTTT. It is translated as CASSLVAGAIDTQYF.